The entry that follows covers one TCR beta chain sequence. The junction departs from the called germline gene at one end, perhaps through a read error. Treg sorting used a CD4+CD25+CD127-/low gate. The CDR3 is made up of 17 amino acids. Germline assignment: CDR1 LGHNA and CDR2 YNFKEQ. TCRdb analysed the 5' RACE reads with MiXCR anew, one entry per CDR3 protein. This table has under 45,000 distinct CDR3 sequences, around 20% appearing once. Sequenced input: Tregs sorted from blood. The chain couples TRBV4-2 to TRBJ1-4; D ambiguous. This receptor was identified in a female donor with breast cancer. The CDR3 region is CASSPRGDEGLNEKLLF. CDR3 nucleotides: TGTGCCAGCAGCCCCCGCGGTGATGAGGGTCTTAATGAAAAACTGCTTTTT.